One and the same sample provided the 24 T cell receptor beta chains below, sequenced in a study of graft-versus-host responses after intestinal transplantation. What these receptors recognize is not known. Measured with immunoSEQ multiplex PCR; TCRdb has only the in-frame clones, and not every one. The profile covers about 39,000 clones, with over 90% appearing a single time and 21% taken by the ten largest. The sample in question was unstimulated CD8+ T cells sorted from spleen or lymph node cells, obtained before transplant. These receptors were obtained from a human donor who was the organ donor for an intestinal transplant.

The V call is TRBV14, the J call TRBJ2-3, with 7 positions matching TRBD2. The CDR3 sequence is 18 residues long. V lost 1 base, J lost 0 bases, and 10 bases stayed unmatched. Germline CDR1 reads SGHDN; CDR2 reads FVKESK. The CDR3 bases are TGTGCCAGCAGCCAAGGATTTACGCTAGCGGCTAGCACAGATACGCAGTATTTT. Amino acids: CASSQGFTLAASTDTQYF. The whole variable domain, filled in from reference TRBV14 and TRBJ2-3, reads EAGVTQFPSHSVIEKGQTVTLRCDPISGHDNLYWYRRVMGKEIKFLLHFVKESKQDESGMPNNRFLAERTGGTYSTLKVQPAELEDSGVYFCASSQGFTLAASTDTQYFGPGTRLTVL.

V and J are TRBV6-5 and TRBJ1-4; maybe TRBD1 (5 bases). V was cut by 6 bases and J by 8 bases, with 19 bases left in between. This CDR3 is built from 15 residues. Germline CDR1 MNHEY, CDR2 SVGAGI. CDR3 DNA: TGTGCCAGCAGCGACTGGTCCGGGGGAGACGAAAAACTGTTTTTT. Protein: CASSDWSGGDEKLFF.

The CDR3 reads CASSSGLAGGLETQYF. CDR3 nucleotides: TGTGCCAGTAGTTCGGGACTAGCGGGAGGATTGGAGACCCAGTACTTC. The chain employs TRBV19 and TRBJ2-5; 15 bases align to TRBD2. Trimming removed 5 bases from V and 5 bases from J; junction bases left unmatched: 6. The CDR3 is 16 amino acids. The germline gives CDR1 LNHDA, CDR2 SQIVND (reference sequence).

The chain couples TRBV13 to TRBJ2-3; TRBD2 matches 11 bases. J gave up 2 bases and V 1 base, and 5 bases lay outside the gene matches. The germline gives CDR1 PRHDT, CDR2 FYEKMQ (reference sequence). The CDR3 loop spans 17 amino acids. This chain's CDR3 is CASSLEDSGRATDTQYF. CDR3 bases: TGTGCCAGCAGCTTAGAGGATAGCGGGAGGGCCACAGATACGCAGTATTTT.

J is TRBJ2-5 and V is TRBV28; 8 bases map to TRBD2. The CDR3 length is 18 residues. V lost 2 bases to trimming and J lost 4 bases; unmatched junction nucleotides: 15. CDR1 and CDR2 from the germline V gene are MDHEN and SYDVKM. This CDR3 reads CASSLRAGDSGIRETQYF. The CDR3 region has the DNA TGTGCCAGCAGTTTAAGGGCAGGGGATAGCGGGATCCGAGAGACCCAGTACTTC.

The chain has TRBV19 and TRBJ2-1; 7 bases align to TRBD2. CDR3 length equals 14 residues. In germline, CDR1 is LNHDA, CDR2 SQIVND (reference sequence). The junction had 0 bases not matched to a gene; V was cut back by 1 base and J by 3 bases. CDR3 protein: CASSIGTSYNEQFF. The CDR3 region has the DNA TGTGCCAGTAGTATAGGGACTAGCTACAATGAGCAGTTCTTC.

V gene TRBV7-2 combines with J gene TRBJ2-1; 9 bases agree with TRBD2. The ends lost 5 bases at V and 6 bases at J; junction bases unmatched: 8. Germline lookup yields CDR1 SGHTA and CDR2 FQGNSA. The CDR3 runs to 15 residues. The CDR3 is CASSPSQREANEQFF. CDR3 DNA: TGTGCCAGCAGCCCCTCCCAGCGGGAGGCCAATGAGCAGTTCTTC.

The rearrangement joins TRBV5-1 to TRBJ2-5; D is possibly TRBD2 (6 bases). Per the germline V gene, CDR1 is SGHRS and CDR2 is YFSETQ. Trimming took off 4 bases at V and 5 bases at J, with 12 bases between the two ends. The CDR3 runs 13 residues. The CDR3 loop reads CASSPRLDETQYF. CDR3 nucleotide sequence: TGCGCCAGCAGCCCCCGACTAGATGAGACCCAGTACTTC.

The chain has TRBV27 and TRBJ2-5; no firm D call. Trimming left V 5 bases short and J 0 bases short, with 10 bases between. Per germline, CDR1 MNHEY and CDR2 SMNVEV (reference sequence). The CDR3 runs 14 residues. CDR3 sequence: CASSPAKYQETQYF. The CDR3 DNA sequence: TGTGCCAGCAGTCCAGCCAAATACCAAGAGACCCAGTACTTC.

The chain employs TRBV7-9 and TRBJ2-7, with D maybe TRBD1 (6 bases). This CDR3 region has 13 residues. Germline values: CDR1 SEHNR, CDR2 FQNEAQ (reference sequence). Trimming stripped 7 bases from V and 0 bases from J, with 10 bases between. The CDR3 nucleotides read TGTGCCAGCACCCCAGGGGACTCCTACGAGCAGTACTTC. Its protein product is CASTPGDSYEQYF.

In DNA form, the CDR3 reads TGTGCCAGCTCACCACCCTGGACTGGGTCGGGAACCGGGGAGCTGTTTTTT. Translating it yields CASSPPWTGSGTGELFF. This chain joins TRBV18 and TRBJ2-2; D is possibly TRBD2 (5 bases). Trimming cost V 0 bases and J 5 bases, with 16 bases left between them. Germline V CDR1 and CDR2: KGHSH, LQKENI. This CDR3 is built from 17 residues.

The chain recombines TRBV30 with TRBJ1-4, with D possibly being TRBD1 (6 bases). The V gene's germline CDR1 is GTSNPN and CDR2 SVGIG (reference sequence). The CDR3 spans 15 residues. Trimming removed 1 base at V and 4 bases at J, with 13 bases between. The DNA for the CDR3 is TGTGCCTGGAGTGACGGGGGGGCAAGTAATGAAAAACTGTTTTTT. Its translation: CAWSDGGASNEKLFF.

The chain has TRBV6-6 and TRBJ2-7; 12 nucleotides line up with TRBD2. The germline V gene has CDR1 MNHNY and CDR2 SVGAGI (reference sequence). The ends lost 4 bases at V and 3 bases at J; junction bases unmatched: 1. The CDR3 covers 14 residues. The CDR3 loop reads CASSSGLAGYEQYF. CDR3 nucleotides: TGTGCCAGCAGTTCGGGACTAGCGGGCTACGAGCAGTACTTC.

Comment on this clone: An end of the junction differs from the germline gene, which may be a read error. The chain uses TRBV20-1 and TRBJ2-1; D not resolved. This CDR3 is 11 amino acids long. Germline values: CDR1 DFQATT, CDR2 SNEGSKA (reference sequence). The CDR3 region has the DNA TGCAGCGCTAGAAAAGCGAATGAGCAGTTCTTC. It translates to CSARKANEQFF.

The chain joins TRBV9 to TRBJ1-1, with D perhaps matching TRBD1 (6 bases). Trimming cost V 0 bases and J 1 base, with 10 bases left between them. The CDR3 has 15 amino acids. CDR1 SGDLS and CDR2 YYNGEE come from the germline V gene. The CDR3 protein is CASSVDRDGNTEAFF. CDR3 in DNA: TGTGCCAGCAGCGTAGACAGGGACGGGAACACTGAAGCTTTCTTT.

The chain links TRBV29-1 to TRBJ2-7, with 10 bases aligning to TRBD2. Germline V CDR1 and CDR2: SQVTM, ANQGSEA. The V and J ends lost 1 base and 1 base, in that order; junction bases with no gene match: 7. This CDR3 has 16 residues. The CDR3, as DNA: TGCAGCGTTGAAGCCCCTCTAGCGGGAGAATCCTACGAGCAGTACTTC. Encoded protein: CSVEAPLAGESYEQYF.

The rearrangement uses TRBV5-6 and TRBJ2-5, with D maybe TRBD2 (5 bases). The CDR3 consists of 14 residues. Germline CDR1 is SGHDT and CDR2 is YYEEEE. V lost 3 bases and J 2 bases, leaving 11 bases between the germline ends. CDR3 DNA sequence: TGTGCCAGCAGCTGGTCGCTAGCTCAAGAGACCCAGTACTTC. It codes for CASSWSLAQETQYF.

The V call is TRBV28, the J call TRBJ2-1; TRBD2 matches at 7 bases. Unmatched junction bases numbered 11, after V lost 4 bases and J lost 5 bases. CDR3 length: 16 residues. Germline assignment: CDR1 MDHEN and CDR2 SYDVKM. CDR3 nucleotides: TGTGCCAGCAGTTACCCAGGGTACGGGAGGAACAATGAGCAGTTCTTC. Translated, it gives CASSYPGYGRNNEQFF.

The chain links TRBV6-5 to TRBJ1-2; D is uncertain. CDR3 length: 13 amino acids. Germline lookup yields CDR1 MNHEY and CDR2 SVGAGI. V gave up 2 bases and J gave up 5 bases, with 9 bases separating them. The CDR3 bases are TGTGCCAGCAGTTACGGGCTCTTTTATGGCTACACCTTC. Its translation is CASSYGLFYGYTF.

The rearrangement joins TRBV6-6 to TRBJ2-5; 8 bases map to TRBD1. CDR1 is MNHNY and CDR2 is SVGAGI in the germline V gene (reference sequence). The CDR3 is 15 amino acids. The V segment lost 1 base and the J segment 5 bases; nucleotides outside the gene matches: 6. The CDR3 coding sequence is TGTGCCAGCAGTTACTTCCAGGGGGCGAAGGAGACCCAGTACTTC. Translating gives CASSYFQGAKETQYF.

The chain uses TRBV4-1 and TRBJ2-3; 13 positions match TRBD2. Germline V gene lookup returns CDR1 MGHRA and CDR2 YSYEKL. J was trimmed by 3 bases and V by 4 bases; bases with no gene match: 13. This CDR3 has 19 residues. CDR3 in DNA: TGCGCCAGCAGCCCTCGTTACGGGACTAGCGGGACGAGGACAGATACGCAGTATTTT. Residues: CASSPRYGTSGTRTDTQYF.

The CDR3 DNA sequence: TGTGCCAGCAGTGGGGAGGCTAGCGGGGACCACTCCTACAATGAGCAGTTCTTC. It translates to CASSGEASGDHSYNEQFF. The gene calls are TRBV2 and TRBJ2-1, with 9 positions matching TRBD2. The CDR3 length is 18 residues. V was pared by 4 bases and J by 0 bases, with 10 bases of the junction left unmatched. The germline CDR1 and CDR2 sequences are SNHLY and FYNNEI.

This clone was recorded once. The CDR3 region is CASSKRTSGTDTQYF. CDR3 DNA: TGTGCCAGCTCAAAAAGGACTAGCGGCACAGATACGCAGTATTTT. J is TRBJ2-3 and V is TRBV18, with 9 nucleotides matching TRBD2. The V segment lost 5 bases and the J segment 1 base; nucleotides outside the gene matches: 4. The length of the CDR3 is 15 residues. Looked up from germline, CDR1 is KGHSH and CDR2 is LQKENI.

A remark on this clone: An end of the junction does not agree with germline; a read error may underlie this. This sequence joins TRBV9 and TRBJ2-6; 8 bases fit TRBD2. CDR1 is SGDLS and CDR2 is YYNGEE in the germline V gene. The CDR3 extends over 17 amino acids. The CDR3 nucleotides are TGTGCCCGCAGCGGGGGACTTTCCAGGGGTGGGGCCAACGTCCTGACTTTC. Protein product: CARSGGLSRGGANVLTF.